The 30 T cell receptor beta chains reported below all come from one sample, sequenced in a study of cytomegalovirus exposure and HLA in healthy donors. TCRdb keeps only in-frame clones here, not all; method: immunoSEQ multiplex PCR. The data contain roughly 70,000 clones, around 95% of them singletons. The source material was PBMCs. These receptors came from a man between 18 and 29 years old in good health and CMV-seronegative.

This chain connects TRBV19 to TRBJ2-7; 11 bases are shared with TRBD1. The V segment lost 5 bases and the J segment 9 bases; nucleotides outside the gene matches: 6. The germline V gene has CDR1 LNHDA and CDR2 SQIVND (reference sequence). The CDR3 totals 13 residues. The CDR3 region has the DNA TGTGCCAGTAGTCGAGGACAGGGGGCAGCGCAGTACTTC. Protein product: CASSRGQGAAQYF.

As DNA, the CDR3 is TGTGCCAGCAGTGAAGAGGAGGCCCACTACGAGCAGTACTTC. It encodes CASSEEEAHYEQYF. The rearrangement links TRBV2 to TRBJ2-7; perhaps TRBD2 as D (5 bases). The CDR3 contains 14 residues. The germline gives CDR1 SNHLY, CDR2 FYNNEI. V gave up 1 base and J gave up 3 bases, with 10 bases separating them. Full variable domain (outside the CDR3, taken from reference TRBV2 and TRBJ2-7): EPEVTQTPSHQVTQMGQEVILRCVPISNHLYFYWYRQILGQKVEFLVSFYNNEISEKSEIFDDQFSVERPDGSNFTLKIRSTKLEDSAMYFCASSEEEAHYEQYFGPGTRLTVT.

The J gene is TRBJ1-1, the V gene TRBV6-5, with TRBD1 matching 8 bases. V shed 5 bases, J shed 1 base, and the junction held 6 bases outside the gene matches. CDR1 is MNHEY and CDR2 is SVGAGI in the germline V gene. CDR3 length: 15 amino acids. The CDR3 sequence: CASSGQGAKNTEAFF. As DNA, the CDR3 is TGTGCCAGCAGTGGGCAGGGGGCGAAGAACACTGAAGCTTTCTTT.

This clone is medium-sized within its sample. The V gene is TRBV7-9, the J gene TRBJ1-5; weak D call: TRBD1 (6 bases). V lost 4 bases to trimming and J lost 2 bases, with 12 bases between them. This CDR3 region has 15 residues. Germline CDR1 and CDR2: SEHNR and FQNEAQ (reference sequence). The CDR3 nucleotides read TGTGCCAGCAGCTCCGCGACAGGCGGCAATCAGCCCCAGCATTTT. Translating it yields CASSSATGGNQPQHF.

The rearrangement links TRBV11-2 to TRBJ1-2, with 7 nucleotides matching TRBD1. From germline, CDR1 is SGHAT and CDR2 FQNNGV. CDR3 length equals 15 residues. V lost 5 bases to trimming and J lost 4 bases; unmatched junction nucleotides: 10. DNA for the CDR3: TGTGCCAGCAGCCCCGGACCCCGGGACAGCTATGGCTACACCTTC. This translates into CASSPGPRDSYGYTF.

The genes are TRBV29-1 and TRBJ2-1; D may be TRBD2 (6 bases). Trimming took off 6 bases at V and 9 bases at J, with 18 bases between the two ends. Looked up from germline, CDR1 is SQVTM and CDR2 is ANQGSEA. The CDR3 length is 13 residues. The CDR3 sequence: CSVIIGEVFEQFF. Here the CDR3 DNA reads TGCAGCGTCATAATTGGGGAGGTTTTTGAGCAGTTCTTC.

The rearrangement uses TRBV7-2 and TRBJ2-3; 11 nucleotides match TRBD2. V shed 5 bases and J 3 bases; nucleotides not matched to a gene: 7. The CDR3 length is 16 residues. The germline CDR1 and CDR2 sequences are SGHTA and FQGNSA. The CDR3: CASSPLAGGITDTQYF. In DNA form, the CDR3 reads TGTGCCAGCAGCCCCTTAGCGGGGGGGATAACAGATACGCAGTATTTT.

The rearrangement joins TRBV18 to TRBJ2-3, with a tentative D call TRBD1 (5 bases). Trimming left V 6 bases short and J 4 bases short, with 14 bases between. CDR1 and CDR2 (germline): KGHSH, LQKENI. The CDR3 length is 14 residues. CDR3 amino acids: CASSLQGMADTQYF. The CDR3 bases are TGTGCCAGCTCGCTCCAGGGTATGGCAGATACGCAGTATTTT.

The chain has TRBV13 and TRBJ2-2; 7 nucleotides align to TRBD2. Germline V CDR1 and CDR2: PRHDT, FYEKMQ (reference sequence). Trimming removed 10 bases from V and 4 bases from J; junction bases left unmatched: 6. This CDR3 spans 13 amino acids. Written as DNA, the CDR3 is TGTGCCACTAAGCAGCGGGGCACCGGGGAGCTGTTTTTT. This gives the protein CATKQRGTGELFF.

CDR3 nucleotide sequence: TGTGCCAGCAGAGCGGGACAGGACTCTGGAAACACCATATATTTT. Its protein product is CASRAGQDSGNTIYF. This chain uses TRBV7-9 with TRBJ1-3, with 8 bases that match TRBD1. Trimming removed 6 bases from V and 0 bases from J; junction bases left unmatched: 4. Germline V gene sequence: CDR1 SEHNR, CDR2 FQNEAQ (reference sequence). This CDR3 spans 15 amino acids.

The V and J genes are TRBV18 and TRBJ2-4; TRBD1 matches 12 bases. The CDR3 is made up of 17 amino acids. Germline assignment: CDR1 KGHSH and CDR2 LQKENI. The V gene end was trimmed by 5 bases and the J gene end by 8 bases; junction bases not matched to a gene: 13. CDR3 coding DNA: TGTGCCAGCTCATCAAAAGGGACAGGGGGCTTGAGGCACATTCAGTACTTC. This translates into CASSSKGTGGLRHIQYF. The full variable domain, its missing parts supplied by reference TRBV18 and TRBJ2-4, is NAGVMQNPRHLVRRRGQEARLRCSPMKGHSHVYWYRQLPEEGLKFMVYLQKENIIDESGMPKERFSAEFPKEGPSILRIQQVVRGDSAAYFCASSSKGTGGLRHIQYFGAGTRLSVL.

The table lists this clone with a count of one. The CDR3 here is CASSFSGGYNEQFF. The CDR3 nucleotides are TGTGCCAGCAGTTTTAGCGGGGGATACAATGAGCAGTTCTTC. The chain recombines TRBV27 with TRBJ2-1; 9 bases are a match to TRBD2. With 3 bases clipped from V and 4 bases from J, the junction kept 1 base outside the gene matches. CDR1 and CDR2 (germline): MNHEY, SMNVEV (reference sequence). The CDR3 spans 14 residues.

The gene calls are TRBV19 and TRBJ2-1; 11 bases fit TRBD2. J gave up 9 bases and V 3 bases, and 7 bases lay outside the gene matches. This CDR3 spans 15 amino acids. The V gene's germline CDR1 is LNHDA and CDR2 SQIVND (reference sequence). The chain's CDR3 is CASSIARLAGIEQFF. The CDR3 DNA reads TGTGCCAGTAGTATCGCCAGACTAGCGGGGATTGAGCAGTTCTTC.

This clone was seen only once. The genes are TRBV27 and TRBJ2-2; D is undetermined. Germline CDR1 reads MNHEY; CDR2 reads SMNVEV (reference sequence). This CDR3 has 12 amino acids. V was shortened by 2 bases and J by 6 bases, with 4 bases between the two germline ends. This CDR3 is CASSLGPGELFF. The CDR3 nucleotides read TGTGCCAGCAGTTTAGGCCCCGGGGAGCTGTTTTTT.

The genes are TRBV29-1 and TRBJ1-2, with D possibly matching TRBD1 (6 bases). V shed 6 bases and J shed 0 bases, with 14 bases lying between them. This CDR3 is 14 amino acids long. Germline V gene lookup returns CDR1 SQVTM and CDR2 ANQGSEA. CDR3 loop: CSVFRQAPNYGYTF. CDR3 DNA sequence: TGCAGCGTGTTCAGACAGGCCCCTAACTATGGCTACACCTTC. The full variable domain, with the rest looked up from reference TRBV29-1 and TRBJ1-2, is SAVISQKPSRDICQRGTSLTIQCQVDSQVTMMFWYRQQPGQSLTLIATANQGSEATYESGFVIDKFPISRPNLTFSTLTVSNMSPEDSSIYLCSVFRQAPNYGYTFGSGTRLTVV.

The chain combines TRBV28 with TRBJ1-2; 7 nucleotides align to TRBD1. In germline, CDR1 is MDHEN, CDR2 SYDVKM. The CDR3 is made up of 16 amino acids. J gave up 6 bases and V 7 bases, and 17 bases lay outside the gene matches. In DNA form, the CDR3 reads TGTGCCAGCACCCTTTTTCAGCTATCAGGGGGGAATGGCTACACCTTC. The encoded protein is CASTLFQLSGGNGYTF.

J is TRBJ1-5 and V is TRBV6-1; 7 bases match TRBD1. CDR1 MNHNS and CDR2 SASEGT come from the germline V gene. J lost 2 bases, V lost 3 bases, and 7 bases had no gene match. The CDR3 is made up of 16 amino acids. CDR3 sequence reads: CASSEYDRVGNQPQHF. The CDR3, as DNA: TGTGCCAGCAGTGAGTACGACAGGGTGGGCAATCAGCCCCAGCATTTT.

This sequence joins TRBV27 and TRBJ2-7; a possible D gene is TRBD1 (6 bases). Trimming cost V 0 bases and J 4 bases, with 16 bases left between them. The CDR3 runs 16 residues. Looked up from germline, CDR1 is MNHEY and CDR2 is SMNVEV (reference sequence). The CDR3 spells CASSLSKGTPSYEQYF. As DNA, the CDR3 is TGTGCCAGCAGTTTATCGAAAGGGACACCGTCTTACGAGCAGTACTTC.

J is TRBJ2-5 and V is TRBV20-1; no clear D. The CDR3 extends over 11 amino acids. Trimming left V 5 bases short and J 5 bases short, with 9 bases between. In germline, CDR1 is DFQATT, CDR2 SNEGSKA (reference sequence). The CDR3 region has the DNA TGCAGTGCTCCCGTGTTGGAGACCCAGTACTTC. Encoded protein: CSAPVLETQYF.

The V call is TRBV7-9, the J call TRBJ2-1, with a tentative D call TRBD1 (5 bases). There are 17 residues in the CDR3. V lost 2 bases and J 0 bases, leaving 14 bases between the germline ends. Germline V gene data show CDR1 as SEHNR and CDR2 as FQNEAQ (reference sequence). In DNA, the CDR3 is TGTGCCAGCAGCTTAAAGTGGGGCGAAAGCTCCTACAATGAGCAGTTCTTC. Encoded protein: CASSLKWGESSYNEQFF.

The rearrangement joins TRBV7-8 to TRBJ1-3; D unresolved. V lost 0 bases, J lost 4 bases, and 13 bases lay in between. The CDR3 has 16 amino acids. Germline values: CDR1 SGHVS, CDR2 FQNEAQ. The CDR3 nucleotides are TGTGCCAGCAGCTTAGCTGGACTTAGAACGGGAAACACCATATATTTT. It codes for CASSLAGLRTGNTIYF.

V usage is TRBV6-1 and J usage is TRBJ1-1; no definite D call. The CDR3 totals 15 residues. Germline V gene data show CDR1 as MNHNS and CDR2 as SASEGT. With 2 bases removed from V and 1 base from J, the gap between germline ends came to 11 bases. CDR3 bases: TGTGCCAGCAGTGAAAACGGACTCCCGAACACTGAAGCTTTCTTT. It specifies CASSENGLPNTEAFF.

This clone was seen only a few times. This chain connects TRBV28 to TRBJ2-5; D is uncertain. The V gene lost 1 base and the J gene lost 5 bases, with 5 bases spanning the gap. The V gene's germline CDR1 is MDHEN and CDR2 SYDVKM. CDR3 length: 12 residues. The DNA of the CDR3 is TGTGCCAGCAGTTTATCCTTCGAGACCCAGTACTTC. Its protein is CASSLSFETQYF.

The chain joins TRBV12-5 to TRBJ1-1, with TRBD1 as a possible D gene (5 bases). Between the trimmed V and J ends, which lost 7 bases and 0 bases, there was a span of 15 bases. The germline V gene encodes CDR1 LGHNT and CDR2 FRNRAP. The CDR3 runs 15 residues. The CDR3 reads CASVNSGVLNTEAFF. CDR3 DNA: TGTGCTAGTGTTAATTCGGGGGTTTTGAACACTGAAGCTTTCTTT.

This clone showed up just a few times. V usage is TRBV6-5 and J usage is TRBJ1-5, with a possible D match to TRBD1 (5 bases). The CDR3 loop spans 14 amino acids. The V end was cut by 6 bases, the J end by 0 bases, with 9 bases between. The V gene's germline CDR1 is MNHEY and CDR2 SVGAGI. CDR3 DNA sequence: TGTGCCAGCAGACTGACAGTTAGCAATCAGCCCCAGCATTTT. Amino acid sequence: CASRLTVSNQPQHF.

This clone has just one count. The CDR3 spells CASTLTDMANYGYTF. The CDR3 region has the DNA TGTGCCAGCACCTTGACAGATATGGCGAACTATGGCTACACCTTC. The chain carries TRBV6-1 and TRBJ1-2, with a weak D call TRBD1 (5 bases). V was cut by 7 bases and J by 2 bases, with 17 bases left in between. Germline CDR1 is MNHNS and CDR2 is SASEGT. The CDR3 consists of 15 residues.

The CDR3 region is CAISFTKLEAFF. For the CDR3, the DNA is TGTGCCATCAGTTTTACGAAACTCGAAGCTTTCTTT. This sequence joins TRBV10-3 and TRBJ1-1; no clear D gene. The V end was cut by 5 bases, the J end by 8 bases, with 12 bases between. This CDR3 spans 12 amino acids. The germline CDR1 and CDR2 sequences are ENHRY and SYGVKD.

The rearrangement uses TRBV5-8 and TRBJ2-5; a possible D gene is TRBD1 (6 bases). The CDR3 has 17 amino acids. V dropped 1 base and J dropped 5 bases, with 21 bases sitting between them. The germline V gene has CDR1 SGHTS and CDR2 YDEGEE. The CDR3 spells CASSLLRGDVDRETQYF. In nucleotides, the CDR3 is TGTGCCAGCAGCTTGCTCAGGGGCGATGTGGATCGGGAGACCCAGTACTTC.

The CDR3 sequence: CASRESGGEKLFF. CDR3 DNA sequence: TGTGCCAGCAGGGAGTCAGGGGGTGAAAAACTGTTTTTT. The rearrangement links TRBV28 to TRBJ1-4; 7 bases line up with TRBD1. Germline CDR1 and CDR2: MDHEN and SYDVKM. Trimming cost V 6 bases and J 7 bases; bases outside gene matches: 5. There are 13 residues in the CDR3.

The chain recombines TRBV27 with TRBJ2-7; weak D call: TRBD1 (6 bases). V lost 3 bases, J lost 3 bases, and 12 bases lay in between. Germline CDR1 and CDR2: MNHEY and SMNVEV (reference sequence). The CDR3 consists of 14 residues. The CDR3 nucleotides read TGTGCCAGCAGTTTTTGGGGGCCGGGCTACGAGCAGTACTTC. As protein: CASSFWGPGYEQYF.